In its sample, the clone carrying this T cell receptor beta chain was seen a few times. TCRdb re-called the 5' RACE reads through MiXCR, storing one row per CDR3 protein. The sample records 310,000 or so distinct CDR3 sequences, roughly 9% being singletons. CDR1 and CDR2 (germline): MNHEY, SVGAGI. This CDR3 is 16 amino acids long. Losses at the gene ends were 0 bases for V and 6 bases for J; bases not matched to a gene: 8. The data derive from a study of identical twins. This sample was shared with a second study, whose subject was yellow fever vaccine responses in identical twins.

This receptor was taken from a woman aged 18-29 years in good health. The V gene is TRBV6-5, the J gene TRBJ2-7; 10 bases fit TRBD1. Material: CD8+ T cells sorted from blood. CDR3 sequence (DNA): TGTGCCAGCAGTTACTCCGGGACAGGGGTTTATGGCGAGCAGTACTTC. This codes for CASSYSGTGVYGEQYF.